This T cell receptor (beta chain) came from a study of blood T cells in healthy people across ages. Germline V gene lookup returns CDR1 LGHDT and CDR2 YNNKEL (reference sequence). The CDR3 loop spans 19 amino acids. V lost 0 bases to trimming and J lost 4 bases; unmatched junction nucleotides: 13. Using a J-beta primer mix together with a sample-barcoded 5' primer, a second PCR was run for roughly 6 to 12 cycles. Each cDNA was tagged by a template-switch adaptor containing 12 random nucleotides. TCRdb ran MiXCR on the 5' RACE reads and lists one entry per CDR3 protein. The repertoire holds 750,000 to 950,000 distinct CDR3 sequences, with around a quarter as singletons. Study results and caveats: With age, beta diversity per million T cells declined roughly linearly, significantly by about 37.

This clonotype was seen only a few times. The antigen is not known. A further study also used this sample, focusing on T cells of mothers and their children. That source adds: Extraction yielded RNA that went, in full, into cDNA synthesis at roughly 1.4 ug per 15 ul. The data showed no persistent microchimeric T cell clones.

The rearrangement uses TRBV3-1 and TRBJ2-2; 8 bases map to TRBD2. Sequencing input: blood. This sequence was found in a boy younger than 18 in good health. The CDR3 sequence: CASSQEVLRLAGLTGELFF. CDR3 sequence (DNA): TGTGCCAGCAGCCAAGAGGTCTTAAGGCTAGCGGGTCTCACCGGGGAGCTGTTTTTT. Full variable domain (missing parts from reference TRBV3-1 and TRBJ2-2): DTAVSQTPKYLVTQMGNDKSIKCEQNLGHDTMYWYKQDSKKFLKIMFSYNNKELIINETVPNRFSPKSPDKAHLNLHINSLELGDSAVYFCASSQEVLRLAGLTGELFFGEGSRLTVL.